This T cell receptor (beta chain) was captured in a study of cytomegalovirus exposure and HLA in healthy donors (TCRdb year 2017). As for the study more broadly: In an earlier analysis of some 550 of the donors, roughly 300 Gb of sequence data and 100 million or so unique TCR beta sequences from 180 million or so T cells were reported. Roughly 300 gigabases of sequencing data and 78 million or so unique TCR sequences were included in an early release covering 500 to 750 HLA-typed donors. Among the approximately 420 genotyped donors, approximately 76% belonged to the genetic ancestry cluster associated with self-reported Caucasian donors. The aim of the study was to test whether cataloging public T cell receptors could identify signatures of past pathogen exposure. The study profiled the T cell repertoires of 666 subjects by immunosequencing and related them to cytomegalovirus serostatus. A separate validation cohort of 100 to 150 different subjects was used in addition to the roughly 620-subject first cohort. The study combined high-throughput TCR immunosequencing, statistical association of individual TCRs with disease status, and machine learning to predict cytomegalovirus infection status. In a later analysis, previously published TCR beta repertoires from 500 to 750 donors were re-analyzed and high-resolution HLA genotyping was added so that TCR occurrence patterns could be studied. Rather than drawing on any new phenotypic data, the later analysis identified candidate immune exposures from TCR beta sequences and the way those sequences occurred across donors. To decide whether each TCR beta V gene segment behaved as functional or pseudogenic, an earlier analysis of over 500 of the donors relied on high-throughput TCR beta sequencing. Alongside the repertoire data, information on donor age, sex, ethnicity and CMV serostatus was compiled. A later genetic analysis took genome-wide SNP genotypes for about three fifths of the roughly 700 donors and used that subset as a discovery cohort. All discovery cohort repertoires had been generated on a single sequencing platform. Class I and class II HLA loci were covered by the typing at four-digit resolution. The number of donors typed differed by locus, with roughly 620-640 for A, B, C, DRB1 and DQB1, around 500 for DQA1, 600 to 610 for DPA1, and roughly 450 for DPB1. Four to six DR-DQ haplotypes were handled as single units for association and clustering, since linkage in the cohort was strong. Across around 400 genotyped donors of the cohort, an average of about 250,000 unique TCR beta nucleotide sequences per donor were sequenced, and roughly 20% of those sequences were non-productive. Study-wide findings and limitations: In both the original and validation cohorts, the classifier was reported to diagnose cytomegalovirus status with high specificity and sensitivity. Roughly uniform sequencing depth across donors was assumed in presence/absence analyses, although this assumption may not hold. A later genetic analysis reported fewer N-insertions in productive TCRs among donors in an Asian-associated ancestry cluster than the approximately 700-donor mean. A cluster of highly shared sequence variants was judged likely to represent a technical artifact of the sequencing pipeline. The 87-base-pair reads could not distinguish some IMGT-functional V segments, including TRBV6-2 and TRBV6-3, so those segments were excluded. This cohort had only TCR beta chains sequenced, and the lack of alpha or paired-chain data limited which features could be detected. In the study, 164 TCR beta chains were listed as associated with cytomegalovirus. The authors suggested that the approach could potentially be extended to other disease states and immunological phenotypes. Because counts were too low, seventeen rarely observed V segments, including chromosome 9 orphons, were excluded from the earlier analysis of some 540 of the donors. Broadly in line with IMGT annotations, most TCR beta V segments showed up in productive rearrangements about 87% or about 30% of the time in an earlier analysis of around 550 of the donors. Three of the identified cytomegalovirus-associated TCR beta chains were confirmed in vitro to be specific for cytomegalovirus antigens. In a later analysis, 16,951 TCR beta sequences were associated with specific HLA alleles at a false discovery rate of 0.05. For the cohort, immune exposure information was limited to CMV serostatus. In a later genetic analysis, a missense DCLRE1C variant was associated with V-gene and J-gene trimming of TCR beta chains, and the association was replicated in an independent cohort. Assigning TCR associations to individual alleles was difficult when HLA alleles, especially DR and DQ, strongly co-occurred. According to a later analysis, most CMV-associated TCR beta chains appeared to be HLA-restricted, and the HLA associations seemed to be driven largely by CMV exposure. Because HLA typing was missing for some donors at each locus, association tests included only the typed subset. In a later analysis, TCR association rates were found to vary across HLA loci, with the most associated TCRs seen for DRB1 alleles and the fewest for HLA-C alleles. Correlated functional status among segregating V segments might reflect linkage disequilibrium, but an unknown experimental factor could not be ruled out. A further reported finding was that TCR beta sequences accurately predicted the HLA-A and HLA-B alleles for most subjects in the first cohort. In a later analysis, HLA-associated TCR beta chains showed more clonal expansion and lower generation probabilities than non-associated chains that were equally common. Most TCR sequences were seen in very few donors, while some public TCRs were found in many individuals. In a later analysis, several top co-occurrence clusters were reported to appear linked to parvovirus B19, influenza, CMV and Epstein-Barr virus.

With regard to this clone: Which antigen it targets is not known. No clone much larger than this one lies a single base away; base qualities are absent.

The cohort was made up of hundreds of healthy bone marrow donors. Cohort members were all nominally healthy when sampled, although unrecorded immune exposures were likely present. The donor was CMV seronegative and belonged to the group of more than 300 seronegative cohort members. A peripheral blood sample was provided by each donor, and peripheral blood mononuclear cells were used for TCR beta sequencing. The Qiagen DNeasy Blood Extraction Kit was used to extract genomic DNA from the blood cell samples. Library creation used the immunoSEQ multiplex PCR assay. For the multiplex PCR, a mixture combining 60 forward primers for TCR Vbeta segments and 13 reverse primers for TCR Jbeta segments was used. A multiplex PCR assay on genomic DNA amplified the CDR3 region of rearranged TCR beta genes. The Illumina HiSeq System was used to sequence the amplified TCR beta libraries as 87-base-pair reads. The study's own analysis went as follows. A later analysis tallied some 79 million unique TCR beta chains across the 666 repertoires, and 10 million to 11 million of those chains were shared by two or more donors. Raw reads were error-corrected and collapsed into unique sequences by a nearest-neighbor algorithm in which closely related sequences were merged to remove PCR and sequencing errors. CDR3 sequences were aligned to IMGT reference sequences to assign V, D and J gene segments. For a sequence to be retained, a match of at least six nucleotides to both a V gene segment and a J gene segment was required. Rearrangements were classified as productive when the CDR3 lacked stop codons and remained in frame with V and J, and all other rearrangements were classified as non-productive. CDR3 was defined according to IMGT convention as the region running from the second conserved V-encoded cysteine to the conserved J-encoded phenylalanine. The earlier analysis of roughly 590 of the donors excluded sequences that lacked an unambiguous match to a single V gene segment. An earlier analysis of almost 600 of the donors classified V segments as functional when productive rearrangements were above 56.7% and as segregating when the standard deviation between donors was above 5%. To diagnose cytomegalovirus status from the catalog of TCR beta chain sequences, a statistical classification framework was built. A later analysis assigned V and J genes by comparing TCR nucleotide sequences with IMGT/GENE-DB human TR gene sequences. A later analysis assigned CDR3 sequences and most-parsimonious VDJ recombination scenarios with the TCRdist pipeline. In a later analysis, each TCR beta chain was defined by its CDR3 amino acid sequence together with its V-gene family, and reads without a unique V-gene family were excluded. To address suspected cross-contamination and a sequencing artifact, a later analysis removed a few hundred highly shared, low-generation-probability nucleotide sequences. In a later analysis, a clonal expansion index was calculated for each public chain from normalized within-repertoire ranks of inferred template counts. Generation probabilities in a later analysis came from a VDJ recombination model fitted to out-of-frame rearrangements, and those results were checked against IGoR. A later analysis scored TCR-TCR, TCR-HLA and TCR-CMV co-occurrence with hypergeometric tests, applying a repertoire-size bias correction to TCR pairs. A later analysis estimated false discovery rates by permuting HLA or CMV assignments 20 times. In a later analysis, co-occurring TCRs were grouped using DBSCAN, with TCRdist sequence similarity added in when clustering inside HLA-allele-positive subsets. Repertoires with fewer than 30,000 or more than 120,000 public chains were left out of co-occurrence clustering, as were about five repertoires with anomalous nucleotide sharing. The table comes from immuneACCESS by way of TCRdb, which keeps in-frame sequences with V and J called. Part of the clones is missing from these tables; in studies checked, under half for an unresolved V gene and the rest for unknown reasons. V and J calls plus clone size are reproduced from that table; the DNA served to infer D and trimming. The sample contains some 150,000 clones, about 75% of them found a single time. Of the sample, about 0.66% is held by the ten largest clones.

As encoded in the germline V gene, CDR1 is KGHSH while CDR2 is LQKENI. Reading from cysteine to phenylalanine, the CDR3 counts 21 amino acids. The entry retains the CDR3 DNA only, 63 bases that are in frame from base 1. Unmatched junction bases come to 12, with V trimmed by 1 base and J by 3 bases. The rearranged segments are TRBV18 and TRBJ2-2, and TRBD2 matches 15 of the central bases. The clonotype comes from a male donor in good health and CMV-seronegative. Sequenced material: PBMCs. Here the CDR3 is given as CASSPRFRTSGRAEDTGELFF. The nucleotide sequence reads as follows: TGTGCCAGCTCACCACGATTCCGGACTAGCGGGAGGGCCGAGGACACCGGGGAGCTGTTTTTT. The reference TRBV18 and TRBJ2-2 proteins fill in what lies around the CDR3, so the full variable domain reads NAGVMQNPRHLVRRRGQEARLRCSPMKGHSHVYWYRQLPEEGLKFMVYLQKENIIDESGMPKERFSAEFPKEGPSILRIQQVVRGDSAAYFCASSPRFRTSGRAEDTGELFFGEGSRLTVL.